This T cell receptor beta chain came from a study of T-cell reconstitution after alpha-beta-depleted transplantation in children. Overall study findings and caveats: Several hundred graft clones that had expanded were reportedly the source of alpha-beta T cells about two months after transplant.

Trimming pared 6 bases from V and 6 bases from J, leaving 13 bases between. The CDR3 runs 13 residues. The V gene's germline CDR1 is SNHLY and CDR2 FYNNEI. This sample's TCRbeta library carried unique molecular identifier barcodes. In TCRdb, the PCR reads were re-called with MiXCR into one record per CDR3 protein. The table lists hundreds of thousands of distinct CDR3 sequences, around 14% of them singletons, with 0.79% in the top ten. As to this clonotype: As yet, its antigen is unknown.

This TCR was recovered from a girl aged 2 to 9 with congenital amegakaryocytic thrombocytopenia, due to receive a stem cell transplant. The sample consisted of PBMCs, taken before TCRalphabeta/CD19-depleted stem cell transplant. The chain employs TRBV2 and TRBJ2-3, with a possible D match to TRBD1 (7 bases). DNA of the CDR3: TGTGCCAGCAGCCAACAGGGGAGGGATACGCAGTATTTT. Amino acids: CASSQQGRDTQYF. The full variable domain, its missing parts supplied by reference TRBV2 and TRBJ2-3, is EPEVTQTPSHQVTQMGQEVILRCVPISNHLYFYWYRQILGQKVEFLVSFYNNEISEKSEIFDDQFSVERPDGSNFTLKIRSTKLEDSAMYFCASSQQGRDTQYFGPGTRLTVL.